This T cell receptor beta chain was observed in a study of blood T cell repertoires in COVID-19. Germline trimming cut 2 bases from V and 8 bases from J; bases unmatched to any gene: 2. The CDR3 has 12 residues. Germline V gene sequence: CDR1 MNHEY, CDR2 SVGAGI. This table comes from immunoSEQ multiplex PCR, and its TCRdb copy is limited to in-frame clones, with some not included. The sample has 200,000 to 250,000 clones, 70% to 90% seen once; the top ten hold around 0.97%. The receptor was isolated from a man in his forties with acute or convalescent COVID-19. This rearrangement joins TRBV6-5 to TRBJ1-1; 7 positions agree with TRBD1. Sequenced input: peripheral blood. The CDR3 loop reads CASSYVGQEAFF. In nucleotides, the CDR3 is TGTGCCAGCAGTTACGTGGGACAGGAAGCTTTCTTT.